This section outlines one TCR beta chain sequence together with its context. This clonotype was observed a few times. It lacks a known antigen. Base qualities were left out, and no much larger clone turns up one base away. Between the V and J ends, shortened by 0 bases and 0 bases respectively, the junction contains 5 bases. The CDR3 spans 14 residues, from the cysteine through the phenylalanine. The only DNA kept is the CDR3, 42 bases in frame from the first base. As encoded in the germline V gene, CDR1 is SGHRS while CDR2 is YFSETQ. This sample is part of a study of CD8 T cells in ankylosing spondylitis (dated by TCRdb to the late 2010s). With regard to the full study: To find TCR variants linked to disease, the study profiled T cell receptor beta repertoires in ankylosing spondylitis patients and healthy donors. The whole study cohort included roughly 110 healthy donors and 25 ankylosing spondylitis patients. Peripheral blood was sampled, and synovial fluid was also collected from ankylosing spondylitis patients. The study at large found these results: The disease-linked clones had a CD8+ phenotype and were found at relatively low frequencies in peripheral blood. Some motif variants were previously reported in synovial fluid and blood of reactive arthritis patients, suggesting common disease-initiation mechanisms. Blood from ankylosing spondylitis patients appeared to be characterized by a TCR beta motif composed of several highly homologous amino acid variants. According to the report, matched synovial fluid samples from ankylosing spondylitis patients were significantly enriched for the disease-linked clones.

Sequencing instrument: Illumina HiSeq 2500. TCR beta libraries were prepared by quantitative 5'-RACE with molecular barcodes. From the authors' description of their analysis: A new computational method based on a probabilistic model of VDJ rearrangement was used to identify disease-linked TCR variants. The public reads were reanalyzed by TCRdb: fastp trimming at Q25, MiXCR alignment, in-frame beta chains only. Rows are combined by CDR3 protein, so each entry shows the most common genes and DNA. V and J calls and clone size were set by TCRdb, not the authors. Within this sample are hundreds of thousands of distinct CDR3 sequences, with around 11% of them counted one time only. The ten largest clones take up approximately 0.46% of the sample.

The chain is made from TRBV5-1 and TRBJ2-3, with no reliable assignment of the D segment. The sample was blood, either unsorted or a sorted T cell fraction (not recorded which). This sequence originates from a male donor with ankylosing spondylitis. The CDR3 is CASSLVQSTDTQYF. The nucleotide sequence reads as follows: TGCGCCAGCAGCTTGGTGCAGAGCACAGATACGCAGTATTTT.